This T cell receptor beta chain was captured in a study of T cell repertoires in cytomegalovirus infection. Study details: CMV infection plus the matching HLA type was flagged by public TCR beta signatures. Study-wide findings and caveats: In two of eight donors, the top clonotype was HLA-C-restricted CMV-specific. Using cumulative public TCR beta family frequency, the authors identified those who carried CMV together with the relevant HLA.

One entry per CDR3 protein results from TCRdb running MiXCR on the reads. Among roughly 280,000 distinct CDR3 sequences listed, roughly an eighth were seen once. This clonotype was seen at least ten times. Its antigen remains unknown. The CDR3 loop spans 13 amino acids. CDR1 is SGHVS, CDR2 FNYEAQ, per germline. Unmatched junction bases numbered 3, after V lost 5 bases and J lost 3 bases. Sequences were obtained from PBMCs. The receptor was isolated from a human donor in good health (CMV status not recorded). Some clones in this sample may be carry-over from other donors' samples. The J gene is TRBJ2-7, the V gene TRBV7-6; 8 bases match TRBD1. The CDR3 DNA is TGTGCCAGCAGCATCGGACAGGGCTACGAGCAGTACTTC. Amino acids: CASSIGQGYEQYF.